This T cell receptor (beta chain) was observed in a study of T-cell reconstitution after alpha-beta-depleted transplantation in children. The CDR3 is 14 residues long. Trimming stripped 1 base from V and 7 bases from J, with 11 bases between. Preparation of the TCRbeta library involved a method that used unique molecular identifiers. TCRdb recomputed calls from the PCR reads with MiXCR, one row per CDR3 protein. The sample contains hundreds of thousands of distinct CDR3 sequences, under 15% of which appear only once. This specimen was PBMCs from the stem cell graft donor, taken from the stem cell graft. This clonotype originated in a human donor who donated a stem cell graft to a child with combined immunodeficiency. The chain couples TRBV12-3 or TRBV12-4 to TRBJ2-1; D possibly corresponds to TRBD2 (6 bases). The CDR3 DNA reads TGTGCCAGCAGTTTAGAGGGCCGGGAGAATGAGCAGTTCTTC. This translates into CASSLEGRENEQFF.